This T cell receptor (beta chain) comes out of a study of blood T cell repertoires in COVID-19. Study information: Sites across the United States, Italy and Spain contributed samples from acute and convalescent COVID-19. PBMCs, B-cell-depleted T cells, or T cells provided the cDNA or gDNA that made up the material.

V was trimmed by 7 bases and J by 4 bases, leaving 13 bases between them. Germline V gene data show CDR1 as MNHEY and CDR2 as SVGAGI. There are 14 residues in the CDR3. In the authors' methods: Amplified reference gene primers provided the basis for estimating nucleated cell counts. Data came from immunoSEQ multiplex PCR; TCRdb stores just in-frame clones and leaves some out. V and J calls and clone size are as listed in that table; D and trimming were resolved from the DNA. This sample carries around 480,000 clones, around 89% of them seen once, and the ten largest clones take about 12%. Seattle patients were enrolled during active infection and followed longitudinally.

The sequencing input was peripheral blood. The receptor comes from a woman aged 45 to 65 with COVID-19, enrolled during active disease. V usage is TRBV6-5 and J usage is TRBJ1-4, with D uncertain. CDR3 residues: CASKSERSNEKLFF. The CDR3 DNA reads as TGTGCCAGCAAGTCGGAGCGGAGTAATGAAAAACTGTTTTTT.